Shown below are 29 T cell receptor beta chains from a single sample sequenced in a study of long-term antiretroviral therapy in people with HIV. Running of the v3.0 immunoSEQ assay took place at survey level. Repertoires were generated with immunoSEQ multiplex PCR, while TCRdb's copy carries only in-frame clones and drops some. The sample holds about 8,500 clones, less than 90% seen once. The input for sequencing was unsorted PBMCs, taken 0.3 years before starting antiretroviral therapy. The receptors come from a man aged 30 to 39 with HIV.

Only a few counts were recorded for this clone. CDR3 DNA sequence: TGTGCCAGCAGTGAAGACGGGGGAACCTATGGCTACACCTTC. Its translation: CASSEDGGTYGYTF. J is TRBJ1-2 and V is TRBV2; TRBD1 might be the D (5 bases). Germline assignment: CDR1 SNHLY and CDR2 FYNNEI. Trimming cost V 1 base and J 4 bases, with 10 bases left between them. The CDR3 extends over 14 amino acids.

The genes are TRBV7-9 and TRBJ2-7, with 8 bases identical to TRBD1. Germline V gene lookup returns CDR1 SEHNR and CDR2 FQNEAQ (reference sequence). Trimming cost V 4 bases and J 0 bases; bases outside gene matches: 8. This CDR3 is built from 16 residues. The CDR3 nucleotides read TGTGCCAGCAGCTCTACTACAGGGGGTATCTCCTACGAGCAGTACTTC. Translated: CASSSTTGGISYEQYF.

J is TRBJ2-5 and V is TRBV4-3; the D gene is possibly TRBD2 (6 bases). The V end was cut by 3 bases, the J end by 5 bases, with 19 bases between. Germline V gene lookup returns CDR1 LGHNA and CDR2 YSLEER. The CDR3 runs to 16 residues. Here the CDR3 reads CASSQGGPLGRETQYF. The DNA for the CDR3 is TGCGCCAGCAGCCAGGGGGGACCCCTAGGGAGGGAGACCCAGTACTTC.

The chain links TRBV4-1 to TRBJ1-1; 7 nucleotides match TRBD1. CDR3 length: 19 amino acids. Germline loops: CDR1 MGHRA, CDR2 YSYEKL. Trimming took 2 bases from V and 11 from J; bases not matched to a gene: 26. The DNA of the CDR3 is TGCGCCAGCAGCCAACTGGATAGTACCCCACAAAGACAGGGTGCAAGTGCTTTCTTT. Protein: CASSQLDSTPQRQGASAFF.

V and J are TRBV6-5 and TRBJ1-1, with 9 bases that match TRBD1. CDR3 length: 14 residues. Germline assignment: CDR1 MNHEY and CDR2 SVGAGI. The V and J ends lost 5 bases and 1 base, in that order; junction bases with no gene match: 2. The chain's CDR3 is CASSRQGGNTEAFF. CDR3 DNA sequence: TGTGCCAGCAGTAGACAGGGGGGGAACACTGAAGCTTTCTTT.

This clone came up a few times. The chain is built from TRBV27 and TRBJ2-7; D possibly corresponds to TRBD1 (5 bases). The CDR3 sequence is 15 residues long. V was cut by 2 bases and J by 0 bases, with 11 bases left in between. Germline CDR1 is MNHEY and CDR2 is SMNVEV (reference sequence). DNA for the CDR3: TGTGCCAGCAGTTTAGGGGCGGCCAACTCCTACGAGCAGTACTTC. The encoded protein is CASSLGAANSYEQYF.

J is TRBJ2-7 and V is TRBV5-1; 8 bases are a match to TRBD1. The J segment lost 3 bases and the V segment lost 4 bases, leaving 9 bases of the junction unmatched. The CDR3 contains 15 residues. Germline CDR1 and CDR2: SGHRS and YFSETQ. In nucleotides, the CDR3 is TGCGCCAGCAGCCCACAGGGCAGGGGGCGCTACGAGCAGTACTTC. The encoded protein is CASSPQGRGRYEQYF. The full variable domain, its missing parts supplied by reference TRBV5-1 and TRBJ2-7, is KAGVTQTPRYLIKTRGQQVTLSCSPISGHRSVSWYQQTPGQGLQFLFEYFSETQRNKGNFPGRFSGRQFSNSRSEMNVSTLELGDSALYLCASSPQGRGRYEQYFGPGTRLTVT.

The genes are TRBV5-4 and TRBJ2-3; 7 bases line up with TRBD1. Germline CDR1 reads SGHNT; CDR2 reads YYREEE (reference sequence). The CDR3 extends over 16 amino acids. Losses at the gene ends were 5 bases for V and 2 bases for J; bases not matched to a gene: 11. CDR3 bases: TGTGCCAGCAGTACGCTGACAGGGAGTCCCACAGATACGCAGTATTTT. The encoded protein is CASSTLTGSPTDTQYF.

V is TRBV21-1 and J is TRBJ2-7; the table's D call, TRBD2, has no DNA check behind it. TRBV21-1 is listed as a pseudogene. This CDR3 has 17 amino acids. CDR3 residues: CASSKVNAGQLSYEQYF. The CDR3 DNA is TGTGCCAGCAGCAAAGTTAATGCGGGCCAACTCTCCTACGAGCAGTACTTC.

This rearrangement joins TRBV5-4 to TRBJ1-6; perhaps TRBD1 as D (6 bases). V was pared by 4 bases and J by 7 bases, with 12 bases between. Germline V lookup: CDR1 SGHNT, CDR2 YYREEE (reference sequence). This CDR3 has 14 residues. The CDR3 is CASSPDSHNSPLHF. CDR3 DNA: TGTGCCAGCAGCCCGGACAGCCACAATTCACCCCTCCACTTT.

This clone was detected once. CDR3 loop: CASSLVGTRRDEQYF. CDR3 in DNA: TGTGCCAGCAGCTTAGTGGGTACCCGCCGGGACGAGCAGTACTTC. The rearrangement uses TRBV7-2 and TRBJ2-7; D ambiguous. Per the germline V gene, CDR1 is SGHTA and CDR2 is FQGNSA. The CDR3 sequence is 15 residues long. V shed 1 base and J shed 5 bases, with 15 bases lying between them.

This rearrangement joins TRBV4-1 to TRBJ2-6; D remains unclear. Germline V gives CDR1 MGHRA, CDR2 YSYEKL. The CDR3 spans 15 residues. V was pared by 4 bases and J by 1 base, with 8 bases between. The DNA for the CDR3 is TGCGCCAGCAGCCCACATAGTTCTGGGGCCAACGTCCTGACTTTC. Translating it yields CASSPHSSGANVLTF.

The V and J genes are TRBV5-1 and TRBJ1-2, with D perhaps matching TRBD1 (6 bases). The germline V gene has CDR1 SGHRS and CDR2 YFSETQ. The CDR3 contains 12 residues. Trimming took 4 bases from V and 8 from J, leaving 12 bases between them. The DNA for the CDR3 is TGCGCCAGCAGCCCGGGGGCCGGCGGCTACACCTTC. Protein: CASSPGAGGYTF.

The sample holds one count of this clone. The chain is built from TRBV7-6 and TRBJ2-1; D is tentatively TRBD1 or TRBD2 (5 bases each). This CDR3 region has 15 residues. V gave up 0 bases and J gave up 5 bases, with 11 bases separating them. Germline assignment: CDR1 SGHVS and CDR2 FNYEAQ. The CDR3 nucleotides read TGTGCCAGCAGCTTAGCGGGGACCGATGACAATGAGCAGTTCTTC. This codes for CASSLAGTDDNEQFF. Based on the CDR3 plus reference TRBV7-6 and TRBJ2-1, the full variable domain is GAGVSQSPRYKVTKRGQDVALRCDPISGHVSLYWYRQALGQGPEFLTYFNYEAQQDKSGLPNDRFSAERPEGSISTLTIQRTEQRDSAMYRCASSLAGTDDNEQFFGPGTRLTVL.

CDR3 loop: CASSENRADFYEQYF. The CDR3 DNA reads as TGTGCCAGCAGTGAAAACAGGGCCGATTTCTACGAGCAGTACTTC. J is TRBJ2-7 and V is TRBV6-1; weak D call: TRBD1 (6 bases). From germline, CDR1 is MNHNS and CDR2 SASEGT. There are 15 residues in the CDR3. The ends were cut back, 2 bases at V and 3 bases at J, with 14 bases in the middle.

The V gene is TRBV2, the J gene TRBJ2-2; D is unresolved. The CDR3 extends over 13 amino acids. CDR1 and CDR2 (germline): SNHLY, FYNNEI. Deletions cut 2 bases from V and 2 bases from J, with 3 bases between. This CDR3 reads CASSESNTGELFF. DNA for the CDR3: TGTGCCAGCAGTGAAAGTAACACCGGGGAGCTGTTTTTT.

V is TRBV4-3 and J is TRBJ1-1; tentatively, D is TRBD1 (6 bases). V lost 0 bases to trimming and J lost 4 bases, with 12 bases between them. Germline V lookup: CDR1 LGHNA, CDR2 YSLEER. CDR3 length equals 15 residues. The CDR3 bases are TGCGCCAGCAGCCAAGATCATGTCAGGGGCACTGAAGCTTTCTTT. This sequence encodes CASSQDHVRGTEAFF.

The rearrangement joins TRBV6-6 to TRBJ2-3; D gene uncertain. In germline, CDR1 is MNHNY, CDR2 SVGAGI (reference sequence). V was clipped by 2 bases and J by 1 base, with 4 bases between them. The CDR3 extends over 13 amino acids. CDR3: CASSYDGTDTQYF. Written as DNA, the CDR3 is TGTGCCAGCAGTTACGACGGCACAGATACGCAGTATTTT.

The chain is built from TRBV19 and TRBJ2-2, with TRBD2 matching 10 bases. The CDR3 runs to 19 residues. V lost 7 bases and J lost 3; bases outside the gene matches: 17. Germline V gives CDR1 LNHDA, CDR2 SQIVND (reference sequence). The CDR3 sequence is CASTLNQSPTSGYTGELFF. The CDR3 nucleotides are TGTGCCAGTACCCTTAACCAGTCCCCGACTAGCGGGTACACCGGGGAGCTGTTTTTT.

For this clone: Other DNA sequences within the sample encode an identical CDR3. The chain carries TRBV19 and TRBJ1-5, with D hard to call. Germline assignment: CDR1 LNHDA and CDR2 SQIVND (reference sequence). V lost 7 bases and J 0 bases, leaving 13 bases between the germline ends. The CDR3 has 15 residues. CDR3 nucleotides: TGTGCCAGTACCCCCGGTGGATATAGCAATCAGCCCCAGCATTTT. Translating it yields CASTPGGYSNQPQHF.

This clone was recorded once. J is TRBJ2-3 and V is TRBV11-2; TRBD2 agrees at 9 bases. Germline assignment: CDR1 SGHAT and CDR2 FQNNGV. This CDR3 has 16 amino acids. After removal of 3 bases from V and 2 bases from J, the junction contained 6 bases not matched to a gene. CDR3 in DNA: TGTGCCAGCAGCTTTCGCGGGAGGGGGCTCACAGATACGCAGTATTTT. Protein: CASSFRGRGLTDTQYF.

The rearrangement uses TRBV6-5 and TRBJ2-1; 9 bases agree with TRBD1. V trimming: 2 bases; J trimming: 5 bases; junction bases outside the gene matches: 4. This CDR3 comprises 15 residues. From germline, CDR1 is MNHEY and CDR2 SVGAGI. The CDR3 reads CASSYGDRANNEQFF. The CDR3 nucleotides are TGTGCCAGCAGTTACGGGGACAGGGCCAACAATGAGCAGTTCTTC.

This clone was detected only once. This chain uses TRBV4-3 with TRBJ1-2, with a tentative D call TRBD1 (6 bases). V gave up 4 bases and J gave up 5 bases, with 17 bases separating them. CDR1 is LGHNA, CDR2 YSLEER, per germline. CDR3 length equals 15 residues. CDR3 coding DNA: TGCGCCAGCAGCCCGAAGCCGGGACAAGAATATGGCTACACCTTC. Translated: CASSPKPGQEYGYTF.

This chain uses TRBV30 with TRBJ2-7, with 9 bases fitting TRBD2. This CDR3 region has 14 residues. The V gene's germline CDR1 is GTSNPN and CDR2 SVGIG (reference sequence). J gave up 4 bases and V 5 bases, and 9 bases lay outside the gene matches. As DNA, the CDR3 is TGTGCCTGGGTTGAGGCTAGCGGGACTTACGAGCAGTACTTC. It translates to CAWVEASGTYEQYF.

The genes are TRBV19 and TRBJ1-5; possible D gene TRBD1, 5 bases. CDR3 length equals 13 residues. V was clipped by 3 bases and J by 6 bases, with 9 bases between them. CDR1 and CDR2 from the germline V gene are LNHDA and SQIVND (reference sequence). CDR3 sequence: CASSIQGLQPQHF. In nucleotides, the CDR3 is TGTGCCAGTAGTATCCAGGGACTTCAGCCCCAGCATTTT.

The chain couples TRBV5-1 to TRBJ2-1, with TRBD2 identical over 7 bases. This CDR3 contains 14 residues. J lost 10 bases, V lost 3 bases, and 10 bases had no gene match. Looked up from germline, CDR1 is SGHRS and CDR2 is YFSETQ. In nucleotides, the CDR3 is TGCGCCAGCAGCTCCCGAGAAGCGGGGCAGGAGCAGTTCTTC. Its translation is CASSSREAGQEQFF. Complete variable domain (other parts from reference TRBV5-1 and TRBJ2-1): KAGVTQTPRYLIKTRGQQVTLSCSPISGHRSVSWYQQTPGQGLQFLFEYFSETQRNKGNFPGRFSGRQFSNSRSEMNVSTLELGDSALYLCASSSREAGQEQFFGPGTRLTVL.

The CDR3 region is CSARGGGGYTF. Here the CDR3 DNA reads TGCAGTGCTAGGGGTGGGGGAGGCTACACCTTC. The chain recombines TRBV20-1 with TRBJ1-2; maybe TRBD1 (5 bases). Trimming stripped 3 bases from V and 8 bases from J, with 10 bases between. From germline, CDR1 is DFQATT and CDR2 SNEGSKA (reference sequence). There are 11 residues in the CDR3.

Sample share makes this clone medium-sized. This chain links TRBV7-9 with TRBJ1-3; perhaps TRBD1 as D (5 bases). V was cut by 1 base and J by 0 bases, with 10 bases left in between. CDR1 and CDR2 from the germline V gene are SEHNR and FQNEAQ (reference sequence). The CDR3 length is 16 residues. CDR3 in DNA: TGTGCCAGCAGCTTAGGGGACGGTGACTCTGGAAACACCATATATTTT. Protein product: CASSLGDGDSGNTIYF.

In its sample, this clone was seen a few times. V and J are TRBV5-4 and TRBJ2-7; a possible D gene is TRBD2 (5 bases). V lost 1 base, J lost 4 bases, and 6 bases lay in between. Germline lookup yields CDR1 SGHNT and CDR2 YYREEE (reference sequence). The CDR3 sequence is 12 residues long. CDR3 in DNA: TGTGCCAGCAGCTTGCGGGGTTACGAGCAGTACTTC. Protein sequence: CASSLRGYEQYF. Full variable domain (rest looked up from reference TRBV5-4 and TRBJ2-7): ETGVTQSPTHLIKTRGQQVTLRCSSQSGHNTVSWYQQALGQGPQFIFQYYREEENGRGNFPPRFSGLQFPNYSSELNVNALELDDSALYLCASSLRGYEQYFGPGTRLTVT.